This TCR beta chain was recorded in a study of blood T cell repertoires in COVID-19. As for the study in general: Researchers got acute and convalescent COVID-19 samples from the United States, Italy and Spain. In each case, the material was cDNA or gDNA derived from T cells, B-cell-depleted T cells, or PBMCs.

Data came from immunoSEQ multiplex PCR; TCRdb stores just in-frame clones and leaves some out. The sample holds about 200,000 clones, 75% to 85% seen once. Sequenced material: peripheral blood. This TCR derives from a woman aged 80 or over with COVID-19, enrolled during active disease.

The CDR3, as DNA: TGTGCCAGCAGCTTAACGGGTGAAGCTTTCTTT. Translated: CASSLTGEAFF. The chain uses TRBV5-4 and TRBJ1-1; D gene ambiguous. Germline V gene lookup returns CDR1 SGHNT and CDR2 YYREEE (reference sequence). The CDR3 spans 11 residues. V gave up 2 bases and J gave up 7 bases, with 6 bases separating them.